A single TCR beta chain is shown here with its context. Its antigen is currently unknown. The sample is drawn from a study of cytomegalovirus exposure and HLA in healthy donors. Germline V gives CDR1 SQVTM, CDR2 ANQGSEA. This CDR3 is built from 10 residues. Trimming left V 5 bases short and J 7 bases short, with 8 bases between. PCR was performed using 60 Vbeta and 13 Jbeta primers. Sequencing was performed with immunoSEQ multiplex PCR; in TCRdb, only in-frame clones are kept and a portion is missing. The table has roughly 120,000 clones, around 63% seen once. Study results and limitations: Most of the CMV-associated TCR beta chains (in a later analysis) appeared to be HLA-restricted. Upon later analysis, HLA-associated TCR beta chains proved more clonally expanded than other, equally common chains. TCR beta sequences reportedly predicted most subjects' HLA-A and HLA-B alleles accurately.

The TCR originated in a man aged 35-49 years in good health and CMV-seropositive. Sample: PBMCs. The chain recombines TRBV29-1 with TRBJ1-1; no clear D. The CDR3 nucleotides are TGCAGCGTTTGGGAGGGTGAAGCTTTCTTT. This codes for CSVWEGEAFF.